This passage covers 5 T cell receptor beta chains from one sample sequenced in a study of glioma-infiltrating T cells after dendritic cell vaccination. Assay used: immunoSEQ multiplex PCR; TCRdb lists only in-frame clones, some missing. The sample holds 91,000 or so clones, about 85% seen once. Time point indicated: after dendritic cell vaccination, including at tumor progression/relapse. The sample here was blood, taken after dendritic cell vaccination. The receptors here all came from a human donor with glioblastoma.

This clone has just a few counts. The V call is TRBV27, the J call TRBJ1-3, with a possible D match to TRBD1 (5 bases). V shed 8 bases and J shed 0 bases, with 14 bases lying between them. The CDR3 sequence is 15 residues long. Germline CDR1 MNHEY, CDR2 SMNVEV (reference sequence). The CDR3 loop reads CASSRGGSSGNTIYF. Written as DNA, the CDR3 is TGTGCCAGCTCGCGTGGGGGGAGCTCTGGAAACACCATATATTTT.

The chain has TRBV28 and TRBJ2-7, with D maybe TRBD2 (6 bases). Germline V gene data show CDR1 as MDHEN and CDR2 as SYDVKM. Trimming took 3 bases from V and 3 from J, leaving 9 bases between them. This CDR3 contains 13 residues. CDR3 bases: TGTGCCAGCAGTTTTCGGGGGTTCTACGAGCAGTACTTC. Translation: CASSFRGFYEQYF.

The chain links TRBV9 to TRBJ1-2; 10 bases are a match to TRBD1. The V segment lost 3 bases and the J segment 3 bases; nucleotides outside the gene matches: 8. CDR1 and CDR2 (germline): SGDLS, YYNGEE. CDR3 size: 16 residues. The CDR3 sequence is CASSDNTGTGDYGYTF. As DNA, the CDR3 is TGTGCCAGCAGCGATAATACCGGGACAGGGGACTATGGCTACACCTTC.

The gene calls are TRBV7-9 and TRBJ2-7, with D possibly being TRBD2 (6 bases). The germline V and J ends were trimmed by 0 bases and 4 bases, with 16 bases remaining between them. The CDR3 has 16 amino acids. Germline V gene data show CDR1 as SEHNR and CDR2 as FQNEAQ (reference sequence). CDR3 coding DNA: TGTGCCAGCAGCTTAGCGCTTGGGACTCGACTATACGAGCAGTACTTC. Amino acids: CASSLALGTRLYEQYF. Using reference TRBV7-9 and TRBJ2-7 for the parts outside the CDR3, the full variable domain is DTGVSQNPRHKITKRGQNVTFRCDPISEHNRLYWYRQTLGQGPEFLTYFQNEAQLEKSRLLSDRFSAERPKGSFSTLEIQRTEQGDSAMYLCASSLALGTRLYEQYFGPGTRLTVT.

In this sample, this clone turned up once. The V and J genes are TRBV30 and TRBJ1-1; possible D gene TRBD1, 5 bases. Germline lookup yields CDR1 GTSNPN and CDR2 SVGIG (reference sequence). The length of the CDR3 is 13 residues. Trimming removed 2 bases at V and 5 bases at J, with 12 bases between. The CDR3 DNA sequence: TGTGCCTGGAGTCGATCGGGGGTTACTGAAGCTTTCTTT. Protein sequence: CAWSRSGVTEAFF.